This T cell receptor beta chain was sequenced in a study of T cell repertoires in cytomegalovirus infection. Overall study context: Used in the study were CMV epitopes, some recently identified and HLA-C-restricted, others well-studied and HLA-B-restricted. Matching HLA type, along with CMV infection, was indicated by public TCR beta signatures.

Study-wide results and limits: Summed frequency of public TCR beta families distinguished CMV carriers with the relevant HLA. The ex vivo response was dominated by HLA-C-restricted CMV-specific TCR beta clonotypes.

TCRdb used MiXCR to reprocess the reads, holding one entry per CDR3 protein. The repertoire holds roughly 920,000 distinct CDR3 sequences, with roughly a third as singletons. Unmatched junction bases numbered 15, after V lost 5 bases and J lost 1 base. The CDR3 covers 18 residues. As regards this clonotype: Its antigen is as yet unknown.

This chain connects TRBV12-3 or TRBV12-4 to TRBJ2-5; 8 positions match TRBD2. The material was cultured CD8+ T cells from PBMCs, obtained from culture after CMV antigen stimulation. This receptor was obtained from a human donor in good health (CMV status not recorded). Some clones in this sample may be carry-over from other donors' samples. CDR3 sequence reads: CASSIRIPQRGLQETQYF. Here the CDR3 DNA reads TGTGCCAGCAGTATCCGTATCCCCCAGCGGGGGCTCCAAGAGACCCAGTACTTC.